The rows below give T cell receptor beta chains drawn from one sample of a study of blood T cell repertoires in COVID-19. The protocol was immunoSEQ multiplex PCR, while the TCRdb copy is restricted to in-frame clones and leaves out a portion. The sample lists over 35,000 clones; more than 60% were seen once. Source material: peripheral blood. These receptors were collected from a man aged 55 to 70 with active COVID-19. The CDR3 runs from the conserved cysteine through the conserved F or W. Fields, in order: V gene, J gene, D gene, clone size, CDR3 protein, CDR3 DNA. The D gene is left open where the match is weak. Some rows have no size entry. The others give once, few or many, or a class for an expanded clone.

>TRBV12-3/TRBV12-4|TRBJ2-3|TRBD2|.
CASSPPGRDTQYF
TGTGCCAGCAGTCCCCCCGGGAGGGATACGCAGTATTTT
>TRBV28|TRBJ1-2|.|.
CASSSRTDRPYGYTF
TGTGCCAGCAGTTCCCGAACTGACAGACCCTATGGCTACACCTTC
>TRBV6-2/TRBV6-3|TRBJ2-1|TRBD2|.
CASSLAGEGYNEQFF
TGTGCCAGCAGTCTAGCGGGAGAGGGATACAATGAGCAGTTCTTC
>TRBV9|TRBJ2-1|.|once
CASSVAPQGSNEQFF
TGTGCCAGCAGCGTAGCTCCGCAGGGGAGCAATGAGCAGTTCTTC
>TRBV11-2|TRBJ1-1|.|.
CASSFHSSTEAFF
TGTGCCAGCAGCTTTCACAGCTCCACTGAAGCTTTCTTT
>TRBV12-3/TRBV12-4|TRBJ2-5|TRBD2|.
CASSTRGEETQYF
TGTGCCAGCAGTACGCGGGGGGAAGAGACCCAGTACTTC
>TRBV10-2|TRBJ2-1|.|.
CASSEGRATYNEQFF
TGCGCCAGCAGTGAGGGCAGGGCAACCTACAATGAGCAGTTCTTC
>TRBV4-1|TRBJ2-5|.|few
CASSQPDRLQETQYF
TGCGCCAGCAGCCAACCCGACAGACTCCAAGAGACCCAGTACTTC
>TRBV5-1|TRBJ1-6|.|.
CASSLDGGSPLHF
TGCGCCAGCAGCTTGGACGGGGGTTCACCCCTCCACTTT
>TRBV18|TRBJ1-6|.|.
CASSPSGRESPLHF
TGTGCCAGCTCCCCCTCGGGCAGGGAATCACCCCTCCACTTT
>TRBV4-1|TRBJ2-7|.|.
CASSHPGKKIGSYEQYF
TGCGCCAGCAGCCACCCGGGAAAAAAGATTGGCTCCTACGAGCAGTACTTC
>TRBV6-5|TRBJ1-3|.|.
CASRGLNSGNTIYF
TGTGCCAGCAGGGGGCTCAACTCTGGAAACACCATATATTTT
>TRBV9|TRBJ1-1|.|few
CASSVGTGTMNTEAFF
TGTGCCAGCAGCGTAGGTACAGGGACAATGAACACTGAAGCTTTCTTT
>TRBV9|TRBJ2-3|TRBD1|.
CASSVAGTGVTDTQYF
TGTGCCAGCAGCGTCGCCGGGACAGGAGTCACAGATACGCAGTATTTT
>TRBV6-5|TRBJ1-1|.|once
CASSWGDLNTEAFF
TGTGCCAGCAGTTGGGGGGACTTGAACACTGAAGCTTTCTTT
>TRBV12-3/TRBV12-4|TRBJ1-3|TRBD1|once
CASRTGSGNTIYF
TGTGCCAGCAGGACAGGGTCCGGAAACACCATATATTTT
>TRBV12-3/TRBV12-4|TRBJ1-2|TRBD1|once
CASSYTGGGYTF
TGTGCCAGCAGTTATACAGGGGGTGGCTACACCTTC
>TRBV19|TRBJ2-1|TRBD2|.
CASTRAGGSYNEQFF
TGTGCCAGTACTCGAGCGGGAGGATCCTACAATGAGCAGTTCTTC
>TRBV28|TRBJ2-7|TRBD2|.
CASSPKIRGGPSSYEQYF
TGTGCCAGCAGCCCGAAAATTCGGGGGGGGCCAAGCTCCTACGAGCAGTACTTC
>TRBV13|TRBJ1-1|.|.
CASSPAGDGNTEAFF
TGTGCCAGCAGCCCCGCGGGGGACGGGAACACTGAAGCTTTCTTT
>TRBV11-2|TRBJ1-2|.|.
CASSSGEYYGYTF
TGTGCCAGCAGCTCAGGGGAGTACTATGGCTACACCTTC
>TRBV11-2|TRBJ2-1|.|.
CASSLSPIGGSYNEQFF
TGTGCCAGCAGCTTATCACCCATAGGGGGTTCCTACAATGAGCAGTTCTTC
>TRBV5-1|TRBJ2-3|.|.
CASSLAGTDTQYF
TGCGCCAGCAGCTTGGCCGGCACAGATACGCAGTATTTT
>TRBV7-2|TRBJ2-1|.|.
CASSLVKFRTTNNEQFF
TGTGCCAGCAGCTTAGTTAAATTCAGGACAACAAACAATGAGCAGTTCTTC
>TRBV7-8|TRBJ2-4|.|.
CASSLATKIAKNIQYF
TGTGCCAGCAGCTTAGCGACTAAGATAGCCAAAAACATTCAGTACTTC
>TRBV5-1|TRBJ2-7|TRBD1|.
CASSLARSDRGRYEQYF
TGCGCCAGCAGCTTGGCTCGGTCGGACAGGGGACGCTACGAGCAGTACTTC
>TRBV5-1|TRBJ1-4|TRBD1|.
CASSLGWDRAFATNEKLFF
TGCGCCAGCAGCTTGGGTTGGGACAGGGCTTTTGCAACTAATGAAAAACTGTTTTTT
>TRBV11-3|TRBJ2-1|.|.
CASSFGGDEYNEQFF
TGTGCCAGCAGCTTCGGGGGAGATGAGTACAATGAGCAGTTCTTC
>TRBV28|TRBJ2-7|.|.
CASTPPGNSYEQYF
TGTGCCAGCACCCCCCCCGGGAACTCCTACGAGCAGTACTTC
>TRBV28|TRBJ1-1|.|.
CASRGRGVNTEAFF
TGTGCCAGCAGGGGGAGGGGGGTAAACACTGAAGCTTTCTTT
>TRBV6-1|TRBJ1-2|.|few
CASSEAVRIGGYYTF
TGTGCCAGCAGTGAAGCGGTCAGGATTGGAGGTTACTACACCTTC
>TRBV7-2|TRBJ2-3|.|.
CASSSGGTSTDTQYF
TGTGCCAGCAGCTCCGGCGGAACTAGCACAGATACGCAGTATTTT
>TRBV4-3|TRBJ2-3|TRBD2|.
CASSQNVPSGGTDTQYF
TGCGCCAGCAGCCAAAACGTGCCTAGCGGGGGAACAGATACGCAGTATTTT
>TRBV7-9|TRBJ1-2|TRBD1|.
CASSPTGGWGYTF
TGTGCCAGCAGCCCGACAGGGGGATGGGGCTACACCTTC
>TRBV18|TRBJ1-6|.|.
CASSSAGIGHSPLHF
TGTGCCAGCTCATCGGCAGGGATCGGCCATTCACCCCTCCACTTT